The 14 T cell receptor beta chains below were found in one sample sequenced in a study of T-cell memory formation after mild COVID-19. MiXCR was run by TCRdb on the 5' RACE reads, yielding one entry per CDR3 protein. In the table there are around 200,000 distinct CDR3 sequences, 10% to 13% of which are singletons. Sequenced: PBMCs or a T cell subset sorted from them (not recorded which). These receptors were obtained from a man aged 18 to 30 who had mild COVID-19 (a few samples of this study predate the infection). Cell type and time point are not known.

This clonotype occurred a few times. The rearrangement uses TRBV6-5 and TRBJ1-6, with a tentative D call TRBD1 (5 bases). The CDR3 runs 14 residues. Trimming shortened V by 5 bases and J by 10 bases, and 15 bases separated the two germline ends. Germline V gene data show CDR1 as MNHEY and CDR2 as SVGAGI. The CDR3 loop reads CASSRQSKISPLHF. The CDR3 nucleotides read TGTGCCAGCAGTCGACAGAGTAAAATATCACCCCTCCACTTT.

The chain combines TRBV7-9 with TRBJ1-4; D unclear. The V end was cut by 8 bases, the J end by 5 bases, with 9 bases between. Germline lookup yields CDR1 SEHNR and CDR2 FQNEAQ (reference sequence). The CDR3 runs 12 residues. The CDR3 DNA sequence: TGTGCCAGCGGCAGCGAGAATGAAAAACTGTTTTTT. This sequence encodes CASGSENEKLFF.

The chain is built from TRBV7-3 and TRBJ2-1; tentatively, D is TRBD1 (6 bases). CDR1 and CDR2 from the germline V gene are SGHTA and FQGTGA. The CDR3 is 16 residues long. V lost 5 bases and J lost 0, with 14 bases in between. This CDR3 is CASSPLDRVSYNEQFF. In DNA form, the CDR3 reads TGTGCCAGCAGCCCGCTGGACAGAGTCTCCTACAATGAGCAGTTCTTC.

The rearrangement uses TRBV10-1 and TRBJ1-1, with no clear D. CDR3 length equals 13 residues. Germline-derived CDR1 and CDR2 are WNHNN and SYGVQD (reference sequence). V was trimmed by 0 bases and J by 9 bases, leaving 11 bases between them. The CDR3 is CASSESGKTQAFF. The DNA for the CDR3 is TGCGCCAGCAGTGAGTCGGGCAAGACCCAAGCTTTCTTT.

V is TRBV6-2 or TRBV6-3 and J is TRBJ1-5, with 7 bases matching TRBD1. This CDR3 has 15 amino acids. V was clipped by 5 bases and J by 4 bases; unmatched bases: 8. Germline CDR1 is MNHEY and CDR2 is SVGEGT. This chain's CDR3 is CASSAFRGSNQPQHF. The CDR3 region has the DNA TGTGCCAGCAGTGCATTCAGGGGGTCAAATCAGCCCCAGCATTTT.

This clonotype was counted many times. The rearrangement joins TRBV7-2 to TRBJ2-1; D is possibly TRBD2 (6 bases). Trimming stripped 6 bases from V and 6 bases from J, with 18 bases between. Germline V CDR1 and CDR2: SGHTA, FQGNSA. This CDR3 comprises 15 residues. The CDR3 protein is CASRRNDLEGNEQFF. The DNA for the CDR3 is TGTGCCAGCAGACGGAACGACTTGGAGGGCAATGAGCAGTTCTTC.

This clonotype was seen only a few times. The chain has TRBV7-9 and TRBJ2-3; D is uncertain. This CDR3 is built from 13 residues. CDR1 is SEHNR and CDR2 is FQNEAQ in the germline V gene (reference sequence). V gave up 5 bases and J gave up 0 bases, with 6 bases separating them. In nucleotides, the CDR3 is TGTGCCAGCAGCCAATCTAGCACAGATACGCAGTATTTT. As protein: CASSQSSTDTQYF.

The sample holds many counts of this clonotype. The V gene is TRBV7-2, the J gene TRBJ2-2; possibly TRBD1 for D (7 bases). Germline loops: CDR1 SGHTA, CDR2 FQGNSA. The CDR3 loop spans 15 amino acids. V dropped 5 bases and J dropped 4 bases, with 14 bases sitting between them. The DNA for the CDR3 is TGTGCCAGCAGCGTGACAGGGAGGCTCACCGGGGAGCTGTTTTTT. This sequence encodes CASSVTGRLTGELFF.

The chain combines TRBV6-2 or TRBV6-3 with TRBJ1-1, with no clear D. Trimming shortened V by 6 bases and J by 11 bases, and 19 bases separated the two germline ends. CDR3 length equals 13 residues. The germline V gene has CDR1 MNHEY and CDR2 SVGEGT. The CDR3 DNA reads TGTGCCAGCAGCTCCGGGAGGCCGCAAACGGCTTTCTTT. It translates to CASSSGRPQTAFF.

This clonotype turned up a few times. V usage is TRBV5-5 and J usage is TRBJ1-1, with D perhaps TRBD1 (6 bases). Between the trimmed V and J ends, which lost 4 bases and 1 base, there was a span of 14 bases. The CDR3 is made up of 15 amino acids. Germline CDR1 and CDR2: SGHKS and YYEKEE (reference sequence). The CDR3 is CASSTEGVPNTEAFF. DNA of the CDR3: TGTGCCAGCAGCACGGAGGGGGTCCCGAACACTGAAGCTTTCTTT.

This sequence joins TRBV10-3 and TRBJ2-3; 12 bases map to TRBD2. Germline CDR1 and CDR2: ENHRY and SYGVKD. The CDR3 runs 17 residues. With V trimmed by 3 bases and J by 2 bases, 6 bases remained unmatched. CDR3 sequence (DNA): TGTGCCATCAGTGAAACTCGGACTAGCGGGAACACAGATACGCAGTATTTT. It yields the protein CAISETRTSGNTDTQYF.

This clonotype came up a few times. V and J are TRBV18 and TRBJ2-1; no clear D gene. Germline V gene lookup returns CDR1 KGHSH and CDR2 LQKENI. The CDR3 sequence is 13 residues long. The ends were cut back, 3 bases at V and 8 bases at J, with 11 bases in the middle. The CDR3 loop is CASSPVLLHEQFF. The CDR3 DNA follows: TGTGCCAGCTCACCCGTCCTTCTCCATGAGCAGTTCTTC.

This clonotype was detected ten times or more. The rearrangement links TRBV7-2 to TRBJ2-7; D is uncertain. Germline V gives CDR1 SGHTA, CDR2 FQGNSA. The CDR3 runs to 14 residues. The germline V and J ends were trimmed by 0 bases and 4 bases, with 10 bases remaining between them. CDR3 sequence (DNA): TGTGCCAGCAGCTTAGCGGTTCTGGTGTACGAGCAGTACTTC. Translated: CASSLAVLVYEQYF.

As DNA, the CDR3 is TGCGCCAGCAGCTTGGCCGGGGGAGTTGGCTACGAGCAGTACTTC. Protein sequence: CASSLAGGVGYEQYF. The chain links TRBV5-1 to TRBJ2-7, with TRBD2 as a possible D gene (6 bases). The CDR3 covers 15 residues. V was clipped by 0 bases and J by 3 bases, with 13 bases between them. Germline V gives CDR1 SGHRS, CDR2 YFSETQ.